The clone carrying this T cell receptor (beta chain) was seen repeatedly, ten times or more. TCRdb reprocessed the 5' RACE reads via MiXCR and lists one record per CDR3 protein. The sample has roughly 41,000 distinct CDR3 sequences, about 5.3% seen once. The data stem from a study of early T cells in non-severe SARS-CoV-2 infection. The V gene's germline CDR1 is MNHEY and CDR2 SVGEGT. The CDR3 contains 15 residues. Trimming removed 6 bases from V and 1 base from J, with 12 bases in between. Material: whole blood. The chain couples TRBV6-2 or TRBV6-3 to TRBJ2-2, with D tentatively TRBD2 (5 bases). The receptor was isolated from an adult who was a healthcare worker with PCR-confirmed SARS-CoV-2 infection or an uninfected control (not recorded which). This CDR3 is CASRQKGLNTGELFF. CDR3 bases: TGTGCCAGCAGGCAAAAAGGACTGAACACCGGGGAGCTGTTTTTT.